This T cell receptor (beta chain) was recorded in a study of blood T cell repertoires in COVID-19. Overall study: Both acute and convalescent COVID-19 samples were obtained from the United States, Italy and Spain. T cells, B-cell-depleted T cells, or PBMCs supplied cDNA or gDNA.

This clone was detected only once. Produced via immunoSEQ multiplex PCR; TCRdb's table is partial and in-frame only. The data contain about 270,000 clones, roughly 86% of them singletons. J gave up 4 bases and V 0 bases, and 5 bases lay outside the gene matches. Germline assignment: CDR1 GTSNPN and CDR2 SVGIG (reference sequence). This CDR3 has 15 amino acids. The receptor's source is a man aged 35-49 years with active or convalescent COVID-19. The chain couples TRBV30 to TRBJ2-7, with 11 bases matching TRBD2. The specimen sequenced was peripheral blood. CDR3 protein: CAWSVTSGSVYEQYF. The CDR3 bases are TGTGCCTGGAGTGTAACTAGCGGGAGCGTTTACGAGCAGTACTTC.